This T cell receptor beta chain stems from a study of blood T cell repertoires in COVID-19. Overall study context: PBMCs, B-cell-depleted T cells, or T cells were the source of the cDNA or gDNA that made up the material.

CDR1 and CDR2 (germline): SGHDN, FVKESK. V was clipped by 8 bases and J by 3 bases; unmatched bases: 9. CDR3 length equals 15 residues. The table came from immunoSEQ multiplex PCR; TCRdb's copy has only in-frame clones and leaves some out. The table shows roughly 180,000 clones, with about 85% occurring only once. Everyone who took part was roughly 18 to 100 years old, and they came from about 25 US areas. Recovered status applied to Cohort 3 donors who had two consecutive negative PCRs. It also applied to those with clearance or with symptom resolution. The sequencing input was PBMCs or T cells enriched from blood (not recorded which). The genes are TRBV14 and TRBJ2-2; 7 positions match TRBD1. The clonotype comes from a man in his forties who had recovered from COVID-19. The CDR3 nucleotides read TGTGCCAGCGGCGCGGCAGGGGGTGACACCGGGGAGCTGTTTTTT. Amino acid sequence: CASGAAGGDTGELFF. Full variable domain (missing parts from reference TRBV14 and TRBJ2-2): EAGVTQFPSHSVIEKGQTVTLRCDPISGHDNLYWYRRVMGKEIKFLLHFVKESKQDESGMPNNRFLAERTGGTYSTLKVQPAELEDSGVYFCASGAAGGDTGELFFGEGSRLTVL.